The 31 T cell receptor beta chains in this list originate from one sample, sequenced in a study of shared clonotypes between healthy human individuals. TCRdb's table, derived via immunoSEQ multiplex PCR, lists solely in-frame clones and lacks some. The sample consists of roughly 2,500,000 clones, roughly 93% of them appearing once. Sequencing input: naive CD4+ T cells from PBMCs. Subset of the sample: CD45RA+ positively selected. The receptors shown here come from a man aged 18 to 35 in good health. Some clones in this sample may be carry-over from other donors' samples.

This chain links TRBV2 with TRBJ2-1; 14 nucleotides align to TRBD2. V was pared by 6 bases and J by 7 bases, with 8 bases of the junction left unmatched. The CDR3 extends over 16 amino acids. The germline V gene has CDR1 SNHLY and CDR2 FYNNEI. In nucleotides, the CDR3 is TGTGCCAGCAGGGGAGGACTAGCGGGAGGTGGGAATGAGCAGTTCTTC. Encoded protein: CASRGGLAGGGNEQFF.

The CDR3 here is CASSRDRGMANTGELFF. The CDR3 nucleotides are TGTGCCAGCAGTCGGGACAGGGGGATGGCGAACACCGGGGAGCTGTTTTTT. V usage is TRBV2 and J usage is TRBJ2-2; 11 nucleotides align to TRBD1. J lost 0 bases, V lost 5 bases, and 5 bases had no gene match. Germline-derived CDR1 and CDR2 are SNHLY and FYNNEI. The CDR3 is made up of 17 amino acids.

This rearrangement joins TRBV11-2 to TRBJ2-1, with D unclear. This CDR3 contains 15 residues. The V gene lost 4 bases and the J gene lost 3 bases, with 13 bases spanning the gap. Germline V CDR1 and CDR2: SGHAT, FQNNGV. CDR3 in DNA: TGTGCCAGCAGCTACGACATAGCAGGCTACAATGAGCAGTTCTTC. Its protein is CASSYDIAGYNEQFF.

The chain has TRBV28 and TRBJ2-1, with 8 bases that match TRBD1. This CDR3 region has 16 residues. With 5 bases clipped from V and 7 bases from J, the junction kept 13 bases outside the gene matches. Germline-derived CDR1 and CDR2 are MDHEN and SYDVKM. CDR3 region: CASSLPGQGTWNEQFF. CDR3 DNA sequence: TGTGCCAGCAGTCTCCCCGGACAGGGTACGTGGAATGAGCAGTTCTTC. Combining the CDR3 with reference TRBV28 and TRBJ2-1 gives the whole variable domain DVKVTQSSRYLVKRTGEKVFLECVQDMDHENMFWYRQDPGLGLRLIYFSYDVKMKEKGDIPEGYSVSREKKERFSLILESASTNQTSMYLCASSLPGQGTWNEQFFGPGTRLTVL.

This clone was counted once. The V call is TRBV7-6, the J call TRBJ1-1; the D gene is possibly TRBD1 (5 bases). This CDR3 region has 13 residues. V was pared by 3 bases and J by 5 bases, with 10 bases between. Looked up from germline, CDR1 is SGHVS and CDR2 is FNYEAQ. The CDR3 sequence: CASSFRDSTEAFF. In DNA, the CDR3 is TGTGCCAGCAGCTTCAGGGACTCTACTGAAGCTTTCTTT. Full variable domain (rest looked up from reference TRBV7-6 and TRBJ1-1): GAGVSQSPRYKVTKRGQDVALRCDPISGHVSLYWYRQALGQGPEFLTYFNYEAQQDKSGLPNDRFSAERPEGSISTLTIQRTEQRDSAMYRCASSFRDSTEAFFGQGTRLTVV.

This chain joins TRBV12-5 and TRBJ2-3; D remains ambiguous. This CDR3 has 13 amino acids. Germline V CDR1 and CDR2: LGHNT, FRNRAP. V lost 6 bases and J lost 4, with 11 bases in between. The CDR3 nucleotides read TGTGCTAGTGGCACCCTGGGGTCAGATACGCAGTATTTT. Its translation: CASGTLGSDTQYF.

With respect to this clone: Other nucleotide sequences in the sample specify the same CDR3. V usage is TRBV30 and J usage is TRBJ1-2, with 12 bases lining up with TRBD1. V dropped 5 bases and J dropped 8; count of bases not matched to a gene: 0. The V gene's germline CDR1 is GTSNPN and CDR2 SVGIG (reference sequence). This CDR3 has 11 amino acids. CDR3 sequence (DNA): TGTGCCTGGGGGACAGGGGGCGGCTACACCTTC. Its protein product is CAWGTGGGYTF. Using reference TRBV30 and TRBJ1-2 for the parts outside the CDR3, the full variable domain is SQTIHQWPATLVQPVGSPLSLECTVEGTSNPNLYWYRQAAGRGLQLLFYSVGIGQISSEVPQNLSASRPQDRQFILSSKKLLLSDSGFYLCAWGTGGGYTFGSGTRLTVV.

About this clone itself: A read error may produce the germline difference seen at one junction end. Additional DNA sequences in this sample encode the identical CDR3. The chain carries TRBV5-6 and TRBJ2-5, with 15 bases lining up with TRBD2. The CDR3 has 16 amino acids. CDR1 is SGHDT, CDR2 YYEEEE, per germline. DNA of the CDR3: TGTGCCAGCAGTTTGGGACTAGCGGGAGGACAAGAGACCCAGTACTTC. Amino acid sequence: CASSLGLAGGQETQYF. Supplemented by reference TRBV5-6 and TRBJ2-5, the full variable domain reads DAGVTQSPTHLIKTRGQQVTLRCSPKSGHDTVSWYQQALGQGPQFIFQYYEEEERQRGNFPDRFSGHQFPNYSSELNVNALLLGDSALYLCASSLGLAGGQETQYFGPGTRLLVL.

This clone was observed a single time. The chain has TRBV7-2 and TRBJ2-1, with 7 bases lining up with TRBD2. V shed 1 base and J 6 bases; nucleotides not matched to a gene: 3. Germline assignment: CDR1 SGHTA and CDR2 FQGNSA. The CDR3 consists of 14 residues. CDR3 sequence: CASSLDGRTNEQFF. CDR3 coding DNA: TGTGCCAGCAGCTTAGACGGGAGGACCAATGAGCAGTTCTTC. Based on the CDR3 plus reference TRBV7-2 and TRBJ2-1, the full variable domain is GAGVSQSPSNKVTEKGKDVELRCDPISGHTALYWYRQSLGQGLEFLIYFQGNSAPDKSGLPSDRFSAERTGGSVSTLTIQRTQQEDSAVYLCASSLDGRTNEQFFGPGTRLTVL.

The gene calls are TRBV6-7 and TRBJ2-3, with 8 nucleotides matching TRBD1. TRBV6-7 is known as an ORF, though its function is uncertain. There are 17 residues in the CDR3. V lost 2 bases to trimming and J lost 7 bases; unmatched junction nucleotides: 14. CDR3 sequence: CASSYPGGRTGKNTQYF. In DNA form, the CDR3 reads TGTGCCAGCAGTTACCCTGGGGGCCGGACAGGGAAAAATACGCAGTATTTT.

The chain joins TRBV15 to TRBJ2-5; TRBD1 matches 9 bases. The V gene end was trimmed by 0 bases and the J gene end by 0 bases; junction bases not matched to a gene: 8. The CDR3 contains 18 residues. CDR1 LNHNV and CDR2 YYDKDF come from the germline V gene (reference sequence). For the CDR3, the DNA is TGTGCCACCAGCAGAGATGGGACAGGGAATCGGTACCAAGAGACCCAGTACTTC. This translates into CATSRDGTGNRYQETQYF.

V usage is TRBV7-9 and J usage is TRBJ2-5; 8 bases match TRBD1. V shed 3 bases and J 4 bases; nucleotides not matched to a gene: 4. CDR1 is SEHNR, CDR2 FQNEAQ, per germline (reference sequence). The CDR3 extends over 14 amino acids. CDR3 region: CASSFGQGIETQYF. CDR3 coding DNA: TGTGCCAGCAGCTTTGGACAGGGAATAGAGACCCAGTACTTC.

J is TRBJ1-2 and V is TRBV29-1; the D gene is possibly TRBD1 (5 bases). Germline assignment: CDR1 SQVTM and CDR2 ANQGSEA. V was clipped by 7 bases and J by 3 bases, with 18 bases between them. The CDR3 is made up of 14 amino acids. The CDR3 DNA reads TGCAGCGCCCGGCGGGAGGGACTGGACTATGGCTACACCTTC. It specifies CSARREGLDYGYTF. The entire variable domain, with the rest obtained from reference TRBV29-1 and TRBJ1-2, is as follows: SAVISQKPSRDICQRGTSLTIQCQVDSQVTMMFWYRQQPGQSLTLIATANQGSEATYESGFVIDKFPISRPNLTFSTLTVSNMSPEDSSIYLCSARREGLDYGYTFGSGTRLTVV.

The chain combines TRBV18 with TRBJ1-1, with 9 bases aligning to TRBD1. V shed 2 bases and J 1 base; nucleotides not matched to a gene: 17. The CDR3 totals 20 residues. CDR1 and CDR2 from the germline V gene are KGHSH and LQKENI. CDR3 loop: CASSPFTLQGARVSNTEAFF. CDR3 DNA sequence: TGTGCCAGCTCACCATTCACGTTACAGGGGGCGCGGGTCTCGAACACTGAAGCTTTCTTT.

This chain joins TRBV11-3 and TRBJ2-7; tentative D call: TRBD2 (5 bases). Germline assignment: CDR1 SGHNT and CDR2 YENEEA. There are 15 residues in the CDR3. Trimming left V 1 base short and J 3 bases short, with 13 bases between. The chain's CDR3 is CASSLGAADLYEQYF. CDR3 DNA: TGTGCCAGCAGCTTAGGAGCAGCGGACCTCTACGAGCAGTACTTC.

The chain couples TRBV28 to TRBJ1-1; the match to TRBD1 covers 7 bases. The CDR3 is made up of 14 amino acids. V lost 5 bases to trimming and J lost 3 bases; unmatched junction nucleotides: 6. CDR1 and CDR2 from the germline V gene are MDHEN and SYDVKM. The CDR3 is CASSPGQPYTEAFF. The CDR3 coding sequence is TGTGCCAGCAGTCCGGGACAGCCTTACACTGAAGCTTTCTTT.

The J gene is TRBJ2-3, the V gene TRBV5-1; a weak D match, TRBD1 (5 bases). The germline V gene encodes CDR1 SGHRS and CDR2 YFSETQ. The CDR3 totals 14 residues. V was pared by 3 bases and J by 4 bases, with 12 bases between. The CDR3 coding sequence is TGCGCCAGCAGCTCCCAGGGCCCCCCAGATACGCAGTATTTT. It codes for CASSSQGPPDTQYF.

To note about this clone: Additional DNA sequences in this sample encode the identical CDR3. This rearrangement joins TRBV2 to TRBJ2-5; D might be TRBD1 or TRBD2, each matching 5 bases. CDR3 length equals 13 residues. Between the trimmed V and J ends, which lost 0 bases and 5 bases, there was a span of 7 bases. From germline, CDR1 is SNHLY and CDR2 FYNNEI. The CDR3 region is CASSEAGEETQYF. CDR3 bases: TGTGCCAGCAGTGAAGCGGGGGAGGAGACCCAGTACTTC.

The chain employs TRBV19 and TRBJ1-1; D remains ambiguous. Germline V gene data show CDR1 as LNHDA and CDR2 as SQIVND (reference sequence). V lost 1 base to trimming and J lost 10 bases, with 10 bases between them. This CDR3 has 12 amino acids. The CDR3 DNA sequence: TGTGCCAGTAGTATAGCGGCAGGAGTAGCTTTCTTT. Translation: CASSIAAGVAFF.

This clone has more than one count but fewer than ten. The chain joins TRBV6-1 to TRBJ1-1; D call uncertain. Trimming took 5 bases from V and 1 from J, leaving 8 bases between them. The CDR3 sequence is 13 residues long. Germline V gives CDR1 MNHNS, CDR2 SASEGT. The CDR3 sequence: CASSTLSNTEAFF. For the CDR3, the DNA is TGTGCCAGCAGTACCTTATCGAACACTGAAGCTTTCTTT.

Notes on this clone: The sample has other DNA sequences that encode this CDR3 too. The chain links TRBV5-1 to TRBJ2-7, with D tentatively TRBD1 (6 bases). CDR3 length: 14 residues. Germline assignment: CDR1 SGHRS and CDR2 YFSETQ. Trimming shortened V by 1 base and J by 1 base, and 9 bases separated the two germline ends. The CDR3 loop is CASSLTGSSYEQYF. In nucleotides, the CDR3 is TGCGCCAGCAGCTTGACAGGGTCTTCCTACGAGCAGTACTTC.

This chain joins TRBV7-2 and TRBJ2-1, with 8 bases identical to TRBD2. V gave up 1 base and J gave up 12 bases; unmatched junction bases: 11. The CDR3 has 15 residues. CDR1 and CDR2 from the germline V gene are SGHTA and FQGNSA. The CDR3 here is CASSLGASGQGGQFF. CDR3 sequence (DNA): TGTGCCAGCAGCTTAGGGGCTAGCGGGCAGGGAGGGCAGTTCTTC.

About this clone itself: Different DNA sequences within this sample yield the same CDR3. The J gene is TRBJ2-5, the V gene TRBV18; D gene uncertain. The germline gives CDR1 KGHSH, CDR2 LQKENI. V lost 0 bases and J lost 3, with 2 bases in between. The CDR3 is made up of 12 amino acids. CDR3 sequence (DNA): TGTGCCAGCTCACCACCGAAAGAGACCCAGTACTTC. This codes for CASSPPKETQYF.

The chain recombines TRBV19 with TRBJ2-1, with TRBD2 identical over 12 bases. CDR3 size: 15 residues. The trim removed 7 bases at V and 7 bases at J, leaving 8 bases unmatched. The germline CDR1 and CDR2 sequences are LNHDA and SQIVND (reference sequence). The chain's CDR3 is CASTSTSGRPNEQFF. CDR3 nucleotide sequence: TGTGCCAGTACCTCGACTAGCGGGAGACCAAATGAGCAGTTCTTC.

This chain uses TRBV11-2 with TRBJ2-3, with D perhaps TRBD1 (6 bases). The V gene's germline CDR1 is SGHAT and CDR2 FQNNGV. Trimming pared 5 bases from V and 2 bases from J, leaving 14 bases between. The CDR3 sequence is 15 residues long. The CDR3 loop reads CASSPWTANTDTQYF. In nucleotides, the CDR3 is TGTGCCAGCAGCCCCTGGACAGCTAACACAGATACGCAGTATTTT.

CDR3 amino acids: CASSAFFYEQFF. The CDR3, as DNA: TGTGCCAGCAGCGCCTTTTTCTATGAGCAGTTCTTC. The J gene is TRBJ2-1, the V gene TRBV2; no reliable D call. Trimming removed 6 bases at V and 8 bases at J, with 11 bases between. CDR3 length: 12 residues. Germline V gene data show CDR1 as SNHLY and CDR2 as FYNNEI.

The CDR3: CASSFPGWGGTGVWQYF. The DNA for the CDR3 is TGTGCCAGCAGTTTCCCTGGATGGGGAGGGACAGGGGTGTGGCAGTACTTC. The rearrangement links TRBV28 to TRBJ2-7; TRBD1 agrees at 10 bases. The CDR3 contains 17 residues. V was pared by 3 bases and J by 9 bases, with 17 bases of the junction left unmatched. Germline V gene lookup returns CDR1 MDHEN and CDR2 SYDVKM.

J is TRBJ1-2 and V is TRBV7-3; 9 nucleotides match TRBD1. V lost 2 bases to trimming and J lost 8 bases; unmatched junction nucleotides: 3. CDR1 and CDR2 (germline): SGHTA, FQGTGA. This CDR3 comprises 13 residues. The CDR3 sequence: CASSLGTGKGYTF. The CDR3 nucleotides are TGTGCCAGCAGCTTAGGGACAGGGAAGGGCTACACCTTC.

The chain's CDR3 is CASSPGLASKGGGELFF. The CDR3 coding sequence is TGTGCCAGCAGCCCCGGACTAGCTTCGAAGGGTGGCGGGGAGCTGTTTTTT. The chain recombines TRBV7-2 with TRBJ2-2; 8 nucleotides match TRBD2. The CDR3 spans 17 residues. V shed 5 bases, J shed 7 bases, and the junction held 15 bases outside the gene matches. Per the germline V gene, CDR1 is SGHTA and CDR2 is FQGNSA.

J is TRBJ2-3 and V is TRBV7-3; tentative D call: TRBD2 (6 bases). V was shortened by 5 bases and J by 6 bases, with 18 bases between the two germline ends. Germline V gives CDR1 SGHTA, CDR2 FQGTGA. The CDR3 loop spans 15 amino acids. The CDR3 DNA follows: TGTGCCAGCAGCCGGGGGAGTGGGTGGCGGGATACGCAGTATTTT. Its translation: CASSRGSGWRDTQYF.

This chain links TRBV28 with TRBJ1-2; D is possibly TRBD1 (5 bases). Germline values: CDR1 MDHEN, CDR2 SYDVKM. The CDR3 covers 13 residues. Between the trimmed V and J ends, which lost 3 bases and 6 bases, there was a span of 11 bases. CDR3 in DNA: TGTGCCAGCAGTTTTTCATGGGGGAATGGCTACACCTTC. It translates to CASSFSWGNGYTF.